Below are 25 T cell receptor beta chains sequenced from a single sample in a study of persistence of HIV-infected CD4 T cells. Nonspecific anti-CD3/anti-CD28 bead stimulation represents the broad CD4+ T cell repertoire. CD4+ T cells upregulating both CD40 ligand and CD69 were sorted as responding cells. No antigens are known for them. The immunoSEQ assay was version 4, run in survey mode. Method: immunoSEQ multiplex PCR; TCRdb's copy keeps in-frame clones and lacks some. The sample includes about 45,000 clones, 90% of them seen just once. Specimen: CD4+ T cells sorted from PBMCs after roughly 19-hour stimulation, collected from a patient who received antiretroviral therapy. The receptors shown here come from an adult woman with HIV who was CMV-seropositive.

The chain uses TRBV24-1 and TRBJ1-5; D not certain. Germline V gene sequence: CDR1 KGHDR, CDR2 SFDVKD. Trimming stripped 5 bases from V and 0 bases from J, with 10 bases between. The CDR3 is 15 residues long. In DNA, the CDR3 is TGTGCCACCAGTGGCCCCTCAGTTAGCAATCAGCCCCAGCATTTT. It is translated as CATSGPSVSNQPQHF.

The chain employs TRBV3-1 (or the pseudogene TRBV3-2) and TRBJ2-7; D perhaps matches TRBD1 (5 bases). CDR1 is LGHDT and CDR2 is YNNKEL in the germline V gene (reference sequence). Trimming pared 2 bases from V and 5 bases from J, leaving 19 bases between. This CDR3 contains 16 residues. The CDR3 coding sequence is TGTGCCAGCAGCCAACGGAAGAGCAGGGTGGTACACGAGCAGTACTTC. Translated, it gives CASSQRKSRVVHEQYF.

V and J are TRBV6-5 and TRBJ2-7; TRBD1 aligns across 7 bases. CDR1 is MNHEY and CDR2 is SVGAGI in the germline V gene. The CDR3 totals 14 residues. V lost 4 bases, J lost 3 bases, and 6 bases stayed unmatched. DNA of the CDR3: TGTGCCAGCAGTTCGGGACAGACCAACTACGAGCAGTACTTC. Its protein product is CASSSGQTNYEQYF.

This clone was recorded once. V and J are TRBV5-6 and TRBJ2-4; D gene uncertain. The CDR3 contains 14 residues. The V end was cut by 2 bases, the J end by 0 bases, with 6 bases between. The germline gives CDR1 SGHDT, CDR2 YYEEEE. The CDR3 sequence: CASSFELAKNIQYF. CDR3 sequence (DNA): TGTGCCAGCAGCTTTGAACTAGCCAAAAACATTCAGTACTTC.

The V and J genes are TRBV19 and TRBJ1-5; tentatively, D is TRBD1 (6 bases). V was shortened by 2 bases and J by 1 base, with 12 bases between the two germline ends. The CDR3 has 16 amino acids. Germline loops: CDR1 LNHDA, CDR2 SQIVND (reference sequence). The CDR3 loop is CASSIQPTGSNQPQHF. CDR3 in DNA: TGTGCCAGTAGTATACAACCTACAGGGAGCAATCAGCCCCAGCATTTT.

V usage is TRBV29-1 and J usage is TRBJ2-3; D tentatively fits TRBD1 or TRBD2 (5 bases each). This CDR3 is built from 15 residues. With 6 bases removed from V and 6 bases from J, the gap between germline ends came to 22 bases. The germline V gene has CDR1 SQVTM and CDR2 ANQGSEA. The CDR3 sequence is CSVGPGFGGADTQYF. The CDR3 DNA is TGCAGCGTGGGTCCGGGTTTTGGGGGAGCCGATACGCAGTATTTT.

The rearrangement joins TRBV7-3 to TRBJ2-2; unclear D gene. CDR1 SGHTA and CDR2 FQGTGA come from the germline V gene. Trimming pared 5 bases from V and 1 base from J, leaving 11 bases between. This CDR3 has 15 residues. The CDR3 reads CASSPGPRNTGELFF. The CDR3, as DNA: TGTGCCAGCAGCCCAGGACCGCGGAACACCGGGGAGCTGTTTTTT.

This clone came up once. DNA for the CDR3: TGTGCCAGCAGCGTAGCTGAGTGGGAGGGAAACACCATATATTTT. Protein product: CASSVAEWEGNTIYF. This chain links TRBV9 with TRBJ1-3, with no clear D. Per the germline V gene, CDR1 is SGDLS and CDR2 is YYNGEE. The CDR3 contains 15 residues. V gave up 0 bases and J gave up 4 bases, with 11 bases separating them.

The rearrangement links TRBV5-6 to TRBJ1-5; 7 bases align to TRBD1. The germline V gene has CDR1 SGHDT and CDR2 YYEEEE. V trimming: 4 bases; J trimming: 7 bases; junction bases outside the gene matches: 14. The CDR3 consists of 16 residues. The DNA of the CDR3 is TGTGCCAGCAGCGTAACAGGGGCCGCTATGAAACAGCCCCAGCATTTT. Its translation: CASSVTGAAMKQPQHF.

Only one count was recorded for this clone. The chain has TRBV28 and TRBJ2-3; no firm D call. The germline CDR1 and CDR2 sequences are MDHEN and SYDVKM. V lost 7 bases and J lost 1, with 6 bases in between. The CDR3 is 12 amino acids. The CDR3 spells CASNLGTDTQYF. The DNA for the CDR3 is TGTGCCAGCAACCTAGGCACAGATACGCAGTATTTT.

The V and J genes are TRBV7-6 and TRBJ1-3; 8 bases line up with TRBD1. Trimming removed 10 bases from V and 0 bases from J; junction bases left unmatched: 8. The CDR3 totals 15 residues. Germline-derived CDR1 and CDR2 are SGHVS and FNYEAQ. The CDR3 here is CANYGTGSSGNTIYF. DNA for the CDR3: TGTGCCAACTACGGGACAGGAAGCTCTGGAAACACCATATATTTT.

The rearrangement uses TRBV28 and TRBJ2-5; D unresolved. This CDR3 spans 15 amino acids. Trimming left V 7 bases short and J 1 base short, with 16 bases between. Germline CDR1 and CDR2: MDHEN and SYDVKM. The CDR3 loop reads CASTSPHLGQETQYF. Here the CDR3 DNA reads TGTGCCAGCACCTCCCCTCATCTTGGCCAAGAGACCCAGTACTTC.

The rearrangement links TRBV7-2 to TRBJ2-7; 8 positions agree with TRBD1. This CDR3 is built from 15 residues. Per the germline V gene, CDR1 is SGHTA and CDR2 is FQGNSA. The junction had 4 bases not matched to a gene; V was cut back by 1 base and J by 2 bases. The CDR3 protein is CASSLGQGRTYEQYF. CDR3 nucleotide sequence: TGTGCCAGCAGCTTAGGACAGGGGCGAACCTACGAGCAGTACTTC.

The chain couples TRBV7-6 to TRBJ2-3; 11 nucleotides agree with TRBD2. CDR3 length equals 15 residues. Germline CDR1 SGHVS, CDR2 FNYEAQ. The V and J ends lost 4 bases and 5 bases, in that order; junction bases with no gene match: 5. CDR3 loop: CASSSTSGEIDTQYF. CDR3 nucleotide sequence: TGTGCCAGCAGCTCGACTAGCGGGGAAATAGATACGCAGTATTTT.

The chain carries TRBV5-1 and TRBJ1-6, with a weak D call TRBD1 (6 bases). Germline V gives CDR1 SGHRS, CDR2 YFSETQ. The CDR3 runs 15 residues. V was pared by 5 bases and J by 0 bases, with 9 bases between. The CDR3 bases are TGCGCCAGCAGTGAGGACAGCTCCTATAATTCACCCCTCCACTTT. As protein: CASSEDSSYNSPLHF.

The chain recombines TRBV18 with TRBJ1-2; D is possibly TRBD1 (5 bases). This CDR3 has 15 residues. Trimming took off 3 bases at V and 7 bases at J, with 18 bases between the two ends. The germline V gene encodes CDR1 KGHSH and CDR2 LQKENI. Here the CDR3 DNA reads TGTGCCAGCTCACCCGAGAGGGACCTGGGGGGTGGCTACACCTTC. Its protein product is CASSPERDLGGGYTF.

This clone appeared a single time. This chain's CDR3 is CASSPQTSVDTQYF. In DNA, the CDR3 is TGTGCCAGCTCACCACAGACTAGCGTTGATACGCAGTATTTT. The chain carries TRBV18 and TRBJ2-3, with 8 bases aligning to TRBD2. Germline CDR1 reads KGHSH; CDR2 reads LQKENI. This CDR3 has 14 residues. With 1 base clipped from V and 6 bases from J, the junction kept 3 bases outside the gene matches.

The rearrangement links TRBV28 to TRBJ1-5, with 7 bases matching TRBD1. The CDR3 is 15 amino acids. The germline V gene has CDR1 MDHEN and CDR2 SYDVKM. V lost 6 bases and J lost 2; bases outside the gene matches: 7. The CDR3 DNA is TGTGCCAGCAGCAGTAACAGGGGAGGCAATCAGCCCCAGCATTTT. It specifies CASSSNRGGNQPQHF. Looking up the rest from reference TRBV28 and TRBJ1-5 gives the full variable domain: DVKVTQSSRYLVKRTGEKVFLECVQDMDHENMFWYRQDPGLGLRLIYFSYDVKMKEKGDIPEGYSVSREKKERFSLILESASTNQTSMYLCASSSNRGGNQPQHFGDGTRLSIL.

J is TRBJ1-4 and V is TRBV18; D uncertain. This CDR3 is built from 14 residues. Germline assignment: CDR1 KGHSH and CDR2 LQKENI. The V gene lost 3 bases and the J gene lost 0 bases, with 5 bases spanning the gap. The CDR3 region is CASSPGATNEKLFF. The CDR3 DNA follows: TGTGCCAGCTCACCTGGAGCAACTAATGAAAAACTGTTTTTT.

The V gene is TRBV12-5, the J gene TRBJ1-1; weak D call: TRBD1 (5 bases). Trimming cost V 6 bases and J 7 bases, with 9 bases left between them. This CDR3 spans 11 amino acids. The germline V gene has CDR1 LGHNT and CDR2 FRNRAP. The CDR3 coding sequence is TGTGCTAGTGGCCCCCAGGGTGAAGCTTTCTTT. It is translated as CASGPQGEAFF.

This clone was detected a few times. The chain employs TRBV2 and TRBJ1-2; 7 bases agree with TRBD1. V was clipped by 6 bases and J by 12 bases; unmatched bases: 7. The CDR3 loop spans 11 amino acids. Germline lookup yields CDR1 SNHLY and CDR2 FYNNEI. The CDR3 protein is CASRVRTGHTF. CDR3 bases: TGTGCCAGCAGGGTACGGACAGGACACACCTTC.

V is TRBV7-2 and J is TRBJ2-3; TRBD2 matches 8 bases. The CDR3 covers 14 residues. The germline V gene encodes CDR1 SGHTA and CDR2 FQGNSA. The trim removed 1 base at V and 8 bases at J, leaving 5 bases unmatched. As DNA, the CDR3 is TGTGCCAGCAGCTTAGGGGCTCGGGAGGGTACGCAGTATTTT. Its translation is CASSLGAREGTQYF.

The sample holds a few counts of this clone. The V call is TRBV13, the J call TRBJ1-1, with D uncertain. CDR1 and CDR2 (germline): PRHDT, FYEKMQ (reference sequence). The CDR3 length is 13 residues. Deletions cut 2 bases from V and 1 base from J, with 5 bases between. The DNA for the CDR3 is TGTGCCAGCAGCTTACGGAGGAACACTGAAGCTTTCTTT. Translation gives CASSLRRNTEAFF.

The V gene is TRBV4-3, the J gene TRBJ2-5; 7 bases fit TRBD2. The CDR3 spans 19 residues. Trimming at V came to 4 bases and at J to 1 base, leaving 18 bases not matched to a gene. CDR1 is LGHNA, CDR2 YSLEER, per germline. CDR3 sequence: CASSRVSQAGTLIQETQYF. The CDR3 bases are TGCGCCAGCAGCCGAGTCTCCCAAGCGGGGACTCTAATCCAAGAGACCCAGTACTTC.

The chain joins TRBV7-9 to TRBJ2-1, with 7 bases matching TRBD2. V dropped 1 base and J dropped 5; count of bases not matched to a gene: 11. Germline-derived CDR1 and CDR2 are SEHNR and FQNEAQ (reference sequence). This CDR3 contains 17 residues. CDR3 sequence reads: CASSLEFGGSENNEQFF. CDR3 coding DNA: TGTGCCAGCAGCTTAGAGTTCGGCGGGAGTGAGAACAATGAGCAGTTCTTC.